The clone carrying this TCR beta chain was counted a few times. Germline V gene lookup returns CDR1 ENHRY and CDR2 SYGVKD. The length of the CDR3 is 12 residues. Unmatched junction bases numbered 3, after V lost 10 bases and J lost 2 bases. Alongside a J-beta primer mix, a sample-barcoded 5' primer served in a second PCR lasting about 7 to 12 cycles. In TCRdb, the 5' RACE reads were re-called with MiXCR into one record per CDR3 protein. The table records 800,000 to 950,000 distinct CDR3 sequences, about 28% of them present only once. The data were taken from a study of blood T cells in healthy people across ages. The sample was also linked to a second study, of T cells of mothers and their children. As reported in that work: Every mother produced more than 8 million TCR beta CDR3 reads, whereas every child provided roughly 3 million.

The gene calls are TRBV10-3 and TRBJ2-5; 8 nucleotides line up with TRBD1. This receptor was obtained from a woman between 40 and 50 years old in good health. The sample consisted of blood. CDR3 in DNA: TGTGCCAGGGGACAGGAACAAGAGACCCAGTACTTC. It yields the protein CARGQEQETQYF.